A selection of T cell receptor beta chains follows, all from one sample in a study of vaccination effects on CD4 cells after COVID-19. Measured with immunoSEQ multiplex PCR; TCRdb has only the in-frame clones, and not every one. The table has 55,000 to 90,000 clones, 60% to 75% seen once. Their antigens remain unidentified. Here the sequenced sample was CD4+ T cells from PBMCs cultured with HIV peptides, taken before COVID-19 vaccination. The receptors were gathered from a human donor who had a prior SARS-CoV-2 infection. Both conserved end residues are part of each CDR3. The D gene is left open where the match is weak. Not every row has a clone size; where given, it reads once, few, many or a size class.

D gene	J gene	clone size	V gene	CDR3 protein	CDR3 DNA
TRBD2	TRBJ2-1	.	TRBV2	CASSGGYGLAGTANNEQFF	TGTGCCAGCAGTGGGGGGTACGGACTAGCGGGGACGGCGAACAATGAGCAGTTCTTC
.	TRBJ2-2	.	TRBV12-2	CASRLWIEGTGELFF	TGTGCAAGTCGCTTGTGGATAGAGGGCACCGGGGAGCTGTTTTTT
TRBD1	TRBJ1-3	few	TRBV6-1	CASSAPQGGDSGNTIYF	TGTGCCAGCAGTGCCCCACAGGGGGGGGACTCTGGAAACACCATATATTTT
.	TRBJ1-3	.	TRBV6-5	CASIQWGSGNTIYF	TGTGCCAGCATACAGTGGGGCTCTGGAAACACCATATATTTT
.	TRBJ2-7	.	TRBV19	CASGGLRNEQYF	TGTGCCAGCGGGGGGCTGCGCAACGAGCAGTACTTC
TRBD1	TRBJ1-2	.	TRBV6-5	CASSYTGGYYGYTF	TGTGCCAGCAGCTACACAGGGGGCTACTATGGCTACACCTTC
.	TRBJ2-7	.	TRBV2	CASSERSGNYEQYF	TGTGCCAGCAGTGAACGGTCCGGGAACTACGAGCAGTACTTC
TRBD1	TRBJ1-5	.	TRBV15	CATSGSITGGSNQPQHF	TGTGCCACCAGCGGATCGATTACAGGGGGCAGCAATCAACCCCAGCATTTT
.	TRBJ1-5	.	TRBV10-3	CATQPGSNQPQHF	TGTGCCACCCAGCCGGGTAGCAATCAGCCCCAGCATTTT
.	TRBJ2-2	few	TRBV19	CASSKWGSRVSKNTGELFF	TGTGCCAGTTCCAAATGGGGGAGTAGGGTCTCCAAGAACACCGGGGAGCTGTTTTTT
.	TRBJ2-1	.	TRBV5-6	CASSPNDRHEQFF	TGTGCCAGCAGCCCCAATGATCGTCATGAGCAGTTCTTC
.	TRBJ1-1	once	TRBV18	CASSAPGQVGAEAFF	TGTGCCAGCTCGGCTCCGGGTCAGGTCGGCGCTGAAGCTTTCTTT
.	TRBJ1-5	.	TRBV9	CASSAYPGLNQPQHF	TGTGCCAGCAGCGCATACCCGGGACTTAATCAGCCCCAGCATTTT
TRBD1	TRBJ2-3	.	TRBV11-3	CASSSGQGATDTQYF	TGTGCCAGCAGCTCCGGACAGGGGGCAACAGATACGCAGTATTTT
TRBD2	TRBJ2-7	.	TRBV4-2	CASSHPGAGGAYEQYF	TGTGCCAGCAGCCACCCCGGAGCGGGGGGGGCCTACGAGCAGTACTTC
.	TRBJ1-2	.	TRBV5-6	CASSWGTTRTGYTF	TGTGCCAGCAGCTGGGGGACAACGAGAACTGGCTACACCTTC
.	TRBJ1-6	.	TRBV6-5	CASITTPNSPLHF	TGTGCCAGCATCACCACACCGAATTCACCCCTCCACTTT
.	TRBJ1-1	.	TRBV2	CASSLQITEAFF	TGTGCCAGCAGTCTACAGATCACTGAAGCTTTCTTT
.	TRBJ1-2	.	TRBV7-2	CASSLGTLQGGGYTF	TGTGCCAGCAGCTTAGGGACTCTTCAGGGCGGTGGCTACACCTTC
.	TRBJ1-2	.	TRBV7-2	CASSLNAGGYGYTF	TGTGCCAGCAGCTTAAATGCCGGGGGCTATGGCTACACCTTC
TRBD1	TRBJ2-2	.	TRBV4-1	CASSRGQGTTGELFF	TGCGCCAGCAGCCGGGGACAGGGGACCACCGGGGAGCTGTTTTTT
TRBD2	TRBJ2-1	.	TRBV27	CASSFGRLAEPPYNEQFF	TGTGCCAGCAGTTTTGGGAGACTAGCGGAGCCACCTTACAATGAGCAGTTCTTC
.	TRBJ2-4	.	TRBV7-9	CASSFSGGQGNIQYF	TGTGCCAGCAGCTTTTCTGGGGGCCAGGGGAACATTCAGTACTTC
.	TRBJ1-2	.	TRBV6-6	CASSYFGGYTF	TGTGCCAGCAGTTATTTCGGTGGCTACACCTTC
TRBD2	TRBJ2-7	.	TRBV20-1	CSASRLAGAYEQYF	TGCAGTGCTAGTAGGCTAGCGGGAGCCTACGAGCAGTACTTC
.	TRBJ2-7	.	TRBV6-6	CASSYSRGAYEQYF	TGTGCCAGCAGTTACTCGCGAGGGGCCTACGAGCAGTACTTC
.	TRBJ2-1	.	TRBV30	CAWSVTRNEQFF	TGTGCCTGGAGTGTAACCCGCAATGAGCAGTTCTTC
TRBD1	TRBJ1-5	few	TRBV6-6	CASNKGQGADQPQHF	TGTGCCAGCAACAAGGGACAGGGCGCCGATCAGCCCCAGCATTTT
.	TRBJ1-4	.	TRBV27	CASSSYTGGEKLFF	TGTGCCAGCAGTTCTTATACCGGGGGTGAAAAACTGTTTTTT
.	TRBJ2-7	.	TRBV5-1	CASAETGSFGEQYF	TGCGCCAGCGCCGAAACAGGGAGCTTTGGCGAGCAGTACTTC
.	TRBJ2-7	.	TRBV7-3	CASSAKGQGTAEQYF	TGTGCCAGCAGCGCGAAGGGGCAGGGAACGGCCGAGCAGTACTTC